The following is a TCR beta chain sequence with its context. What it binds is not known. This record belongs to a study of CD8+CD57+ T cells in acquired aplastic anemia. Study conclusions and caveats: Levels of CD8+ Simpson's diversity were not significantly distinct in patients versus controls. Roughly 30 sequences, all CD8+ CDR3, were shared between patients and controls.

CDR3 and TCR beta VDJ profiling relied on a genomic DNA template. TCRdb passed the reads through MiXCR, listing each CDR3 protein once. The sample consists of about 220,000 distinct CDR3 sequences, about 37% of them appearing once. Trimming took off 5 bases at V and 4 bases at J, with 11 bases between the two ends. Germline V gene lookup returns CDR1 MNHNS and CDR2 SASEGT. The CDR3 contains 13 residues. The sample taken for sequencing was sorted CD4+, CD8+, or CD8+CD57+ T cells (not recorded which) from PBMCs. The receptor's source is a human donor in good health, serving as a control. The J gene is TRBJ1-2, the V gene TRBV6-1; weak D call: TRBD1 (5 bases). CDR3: CASSTGHSYGYTF. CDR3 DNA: TGTGCCAGCAGTACGGGGCACAGCTATGGCTACACCTTC.